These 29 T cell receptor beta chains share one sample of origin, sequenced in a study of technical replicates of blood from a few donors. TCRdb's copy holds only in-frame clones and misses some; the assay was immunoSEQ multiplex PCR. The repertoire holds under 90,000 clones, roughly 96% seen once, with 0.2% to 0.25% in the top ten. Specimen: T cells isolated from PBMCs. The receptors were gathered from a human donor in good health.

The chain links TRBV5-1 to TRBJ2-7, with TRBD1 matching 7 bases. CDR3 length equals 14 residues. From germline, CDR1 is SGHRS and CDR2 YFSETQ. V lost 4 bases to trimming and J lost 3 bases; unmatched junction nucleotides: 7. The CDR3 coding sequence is TGCGCCAGCAGCCAAGACAGGGTAATCTACGAGCAGTACTTC. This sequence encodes CASSQDRVIYEQYF.

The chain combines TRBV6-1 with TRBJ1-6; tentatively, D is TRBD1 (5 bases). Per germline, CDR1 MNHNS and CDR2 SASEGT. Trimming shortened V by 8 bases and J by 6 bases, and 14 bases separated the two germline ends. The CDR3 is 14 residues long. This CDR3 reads CASGAQGGNSPLHF. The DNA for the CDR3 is TGTGCCAGCGGCGCCCAGGGCGGTAATTCACCCCTCCACTTT.

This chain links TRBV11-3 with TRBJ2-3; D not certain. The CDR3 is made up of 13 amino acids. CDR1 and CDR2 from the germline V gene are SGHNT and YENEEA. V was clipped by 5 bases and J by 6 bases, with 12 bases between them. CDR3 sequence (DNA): TGTGCCAGCAGCCCATTTAAAGAGGATACGCAGTATTTT. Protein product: CASSPFKEDTQYF.

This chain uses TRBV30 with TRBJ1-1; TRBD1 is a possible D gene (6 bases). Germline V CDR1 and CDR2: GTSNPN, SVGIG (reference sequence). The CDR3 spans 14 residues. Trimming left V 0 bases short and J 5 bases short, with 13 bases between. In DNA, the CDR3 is TGTGCCTGGAGTGTCGGGGGGGCATGGACTGAAGCTTTCTTT. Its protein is CAWSVGGAWTEAFF.

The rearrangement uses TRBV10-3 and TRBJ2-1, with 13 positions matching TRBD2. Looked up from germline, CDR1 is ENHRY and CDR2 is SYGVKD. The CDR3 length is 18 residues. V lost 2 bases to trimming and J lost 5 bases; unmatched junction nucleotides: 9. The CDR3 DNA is TGTGCCATCAGTGAGCCGACGAGACTAGCGGGAGGACACAATGAGCAGTTCTTC. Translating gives CAISEPTRLAGGHNEQFF.

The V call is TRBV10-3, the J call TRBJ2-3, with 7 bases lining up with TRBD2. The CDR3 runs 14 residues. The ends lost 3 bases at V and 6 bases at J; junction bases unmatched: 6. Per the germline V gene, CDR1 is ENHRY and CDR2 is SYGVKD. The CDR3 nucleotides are TGTGCCATCAGTGATATGGCTAGCGGTGATACGCAGTATTTT. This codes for CAISDMASGDTQYF.

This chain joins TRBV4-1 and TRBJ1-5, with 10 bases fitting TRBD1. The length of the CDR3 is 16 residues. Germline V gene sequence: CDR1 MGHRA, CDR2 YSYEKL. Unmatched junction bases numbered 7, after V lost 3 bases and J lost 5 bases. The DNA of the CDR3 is TGCGCCAGCAGCCATAAAGGGACAGGGGCCCATCAGCCCCAGCATTTT. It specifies CASSHKGTGAHQPQHF.

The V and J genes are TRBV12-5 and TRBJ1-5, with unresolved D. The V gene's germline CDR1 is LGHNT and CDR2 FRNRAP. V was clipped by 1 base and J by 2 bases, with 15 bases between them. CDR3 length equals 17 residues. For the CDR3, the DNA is TGTGCTAGTGGTTTGGCCCCCGGGTTTGCCGGCAATCAGCCCCAGCATTTT. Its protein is CASGLAPGFAGNQPQHF.

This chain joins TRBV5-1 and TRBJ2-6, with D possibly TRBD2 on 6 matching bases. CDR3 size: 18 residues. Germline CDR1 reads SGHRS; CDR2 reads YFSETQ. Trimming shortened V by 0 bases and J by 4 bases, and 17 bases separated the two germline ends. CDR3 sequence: CASSLDGSGGYGANVLTF. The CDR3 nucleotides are TGCGCCAGCAGCTTGGACGGCTCCGGGGGATACGGGGCCAACGTCCTGACTTTC.

The CDR3 spells CASSQASDRGSNTEAFF. The CDR3 DNA reads TGCGCCAGCAGCCAAGCCTCTGACAGGGGTTCGAACACTGAAGCTTTCTTT. The chain uses TRBV4-1 and TRBJ1-1; 8 bases are a match to TRBD1. The CDR3 is made up of 17 amino acids. V shed 1 base, J shed 1 base, and the junction held 8 bases outside the gene matches. CDR1 MGHRA and CDR2 YSYEKL come from the germline V gene.

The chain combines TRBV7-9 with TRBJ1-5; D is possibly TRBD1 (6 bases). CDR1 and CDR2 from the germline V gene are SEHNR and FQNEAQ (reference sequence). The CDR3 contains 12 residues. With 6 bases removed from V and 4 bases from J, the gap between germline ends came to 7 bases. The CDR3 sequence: CASRQGNQPQHF. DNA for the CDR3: TGTGCCAGCAGACAGGGTAATCAGCCCCAGCATTTT.

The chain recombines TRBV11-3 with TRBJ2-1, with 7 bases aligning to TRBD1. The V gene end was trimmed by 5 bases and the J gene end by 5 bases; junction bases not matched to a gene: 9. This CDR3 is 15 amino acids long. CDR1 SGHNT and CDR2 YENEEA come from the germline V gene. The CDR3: CASSMRDSHHNEQFF. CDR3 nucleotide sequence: TGTGCCAGCAGCATGAGGGACAGCCACCACAATGAGCAGTTCTTC.

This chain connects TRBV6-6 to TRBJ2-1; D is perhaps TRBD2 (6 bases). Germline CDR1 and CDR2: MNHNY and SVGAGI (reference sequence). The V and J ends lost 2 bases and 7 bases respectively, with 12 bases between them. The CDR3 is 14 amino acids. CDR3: CASSYLGTSNEQFF. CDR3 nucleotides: TGTGCCAGCAGTTACCTCGGGACTTCAAATGAGCAGTTCTTC.

The CDR3 here is CASSLESGSGNTIYF. In DNA, the CDR3 is TGTGCCAGCAGCTTAGAATCCGGCTCTGGAAACACCATATATTTT. The chain joins TRBV7-8 to TRBJ1-3; no firm D call. Trimming removed 1 base at V and 0 bases at J, with 7 bases between. This CDR3 region has 15 residues. Germline assignment: CDR1 SGHVS and CDR2 FQNEAQ. The full variable domain, in which reference TRBV7-8 and TRBJ1-3 provide the parts outside the CDR3, is GAGVSQSPRYKVAKRGQDVALRCDPISGHVSLFWYQQALGQGPEFLTYFQNEAQLDKSGLPSDRFFAERPEGSVSTLKIQRTQQEDSAVYLCASSLESGSGNTIYFGEGSWLTVV.

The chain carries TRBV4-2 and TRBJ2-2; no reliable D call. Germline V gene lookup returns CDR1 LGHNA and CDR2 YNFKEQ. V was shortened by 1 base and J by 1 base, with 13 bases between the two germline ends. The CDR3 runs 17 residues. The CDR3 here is CASSQVRQAVNTGELFF. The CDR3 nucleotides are TGTGCCAGCAGCCAAGTTCGGCAGGCCGTGAACACCGGGGAGCTGTTTTTT.

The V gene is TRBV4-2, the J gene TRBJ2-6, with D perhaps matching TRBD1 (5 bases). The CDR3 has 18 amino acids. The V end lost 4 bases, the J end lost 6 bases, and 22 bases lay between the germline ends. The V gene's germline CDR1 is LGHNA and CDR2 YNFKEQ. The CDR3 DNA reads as TGTGCCAGCAGCCCTACCACTCAGGGCCAGAGAGAGGCCAACGTCCTGACTTTC. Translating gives CASSPTTQGQREANVLTF.

Here the CDR3 reads CAGSRGIQETQYF. The CDR3, as DNA: TGTGCCGGCTCTCGGGGGATACAAGAGACCCAGTACTTC. The genes are TRBV9 and TRBJ2-5; the D gene is possibly TRBD2 (6 bases). Germline-derived CDR1 and CDR2 are SGDLS and YYNGEE. There are 13 residues in the CDR3. Trimming pared 10 bases from V and 2 bases from J, leaving 15 bases between.

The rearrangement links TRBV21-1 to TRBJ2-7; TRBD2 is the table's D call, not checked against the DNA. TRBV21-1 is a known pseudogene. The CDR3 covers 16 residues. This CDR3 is CASSKGLAGVFYEQYF. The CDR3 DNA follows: TGTGCCAGCAGCAAAGGACTAGCGGGAGTTTTTTACGAGCAGTACTTC.

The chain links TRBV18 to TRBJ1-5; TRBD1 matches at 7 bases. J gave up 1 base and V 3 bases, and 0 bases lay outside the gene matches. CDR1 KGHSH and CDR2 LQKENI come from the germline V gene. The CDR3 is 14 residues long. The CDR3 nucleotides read TGTGCCAGCTCACCGGGACAGAGCAATCAGCCCCAGCATTTT. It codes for CASSPGQSNQPQHF. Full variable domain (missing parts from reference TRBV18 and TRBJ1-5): NAGVMQNPRHLVRRRGQEARLRCSPMKGHSHVYWYRQLPEEGLKFMVYLQKENIIDESGMPKERFSAEFPKEGPSILRIQQVVRGDSAAYFCASSPGQSNQPQHFGDGTRLSIL.

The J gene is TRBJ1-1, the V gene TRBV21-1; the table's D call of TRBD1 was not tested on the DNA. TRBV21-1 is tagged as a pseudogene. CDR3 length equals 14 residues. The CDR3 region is CASSPGQGNTEAFF. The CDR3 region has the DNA TGTGCCAGCAGCCCCGGACAGGGGAACACTGAAGCTTTCTTT.

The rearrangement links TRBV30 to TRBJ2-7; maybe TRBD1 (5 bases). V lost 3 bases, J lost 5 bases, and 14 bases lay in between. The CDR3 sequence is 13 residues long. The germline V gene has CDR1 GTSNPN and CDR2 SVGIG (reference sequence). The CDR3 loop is CAWSREWVNEQYF. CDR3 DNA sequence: TGTGCCTGGAGCAGGGAATGGGTGAACGAGCAGTACTTC.

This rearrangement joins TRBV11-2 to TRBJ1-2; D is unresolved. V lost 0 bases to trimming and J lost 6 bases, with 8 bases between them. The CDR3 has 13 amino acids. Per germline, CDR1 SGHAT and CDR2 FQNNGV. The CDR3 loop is CASSLDRGNGYTF. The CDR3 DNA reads TGTGCCAGCAGCTTAGATAGAGGGAATGGCTACACCTTC.

CDR3 protein: CAWGNYNSPLHF. In DNA form, the CDR3 reads TGTGCGTGGGGCAACTATAATTCACCCCTCCACTTT. The chain employs TRBV30 and TRBJ1-6, with D maybe TRBD1 (5 bases). The CDR3 covers 12 residues. From germline, CDR1 is GTSNPN and CDR2 SVGIG (reference sequence).

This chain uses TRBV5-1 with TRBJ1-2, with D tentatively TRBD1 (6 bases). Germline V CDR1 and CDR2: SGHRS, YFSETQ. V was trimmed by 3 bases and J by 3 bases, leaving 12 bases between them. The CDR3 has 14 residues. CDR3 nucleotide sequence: TGCGCCAGCAGCTCGTGGGGGCTCGACTATGGCTACACCTTC. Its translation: CASSSWGLDYGYTF. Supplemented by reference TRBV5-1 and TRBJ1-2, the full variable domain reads KAGVTQTPRYLIKTRGQQVTLSCSPISGHRSVSWYQQTPGQGLQFLFEYFSETQRNKGNFPGRFSGRQFSNSRSEMNVSTLELGDSALYLCASSSWGLDYGYTFGSGTRLTVV.

CDR3 bases: TGTGCCAGCTCACGAACCGGGAGCGATCAGCCCCAGCATTTT. Translation: CASSRTGSDQPQHF. The chain joins TRBV18 to TRBJ1-5; no reliable D call. CDR3 length equals 14 residues. The germline gives CDR1 KGHSH, CDR2 LQKENI. Trimming stripped 4 bases from V and 5 bases from J, with 12 bases between.

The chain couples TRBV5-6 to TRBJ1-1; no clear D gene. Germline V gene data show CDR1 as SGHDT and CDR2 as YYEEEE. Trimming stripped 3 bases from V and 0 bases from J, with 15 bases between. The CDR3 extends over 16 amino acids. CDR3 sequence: CASSSEDYRMNTEAFF. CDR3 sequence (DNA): TGTGCCAGCAGCTCGGAGGACTATCGGATGAACACTGAAGCTTTCTTT.

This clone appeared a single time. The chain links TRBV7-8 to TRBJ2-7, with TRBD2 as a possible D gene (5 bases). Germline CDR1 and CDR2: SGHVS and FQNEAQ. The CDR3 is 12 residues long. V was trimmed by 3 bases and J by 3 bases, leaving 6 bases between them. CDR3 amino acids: CASSFRGYEQYF. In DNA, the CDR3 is TGTGCCAGCAGCTTCCGGGGCTACGAGCAGTACTTC.

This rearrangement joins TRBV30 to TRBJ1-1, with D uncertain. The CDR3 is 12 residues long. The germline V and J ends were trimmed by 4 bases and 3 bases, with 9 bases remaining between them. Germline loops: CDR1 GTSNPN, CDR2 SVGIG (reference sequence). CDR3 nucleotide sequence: TGTGCCTGGAAACAAGAATACACTGAAGCTTTCTTT. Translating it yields CAWKQEYTEAFF.

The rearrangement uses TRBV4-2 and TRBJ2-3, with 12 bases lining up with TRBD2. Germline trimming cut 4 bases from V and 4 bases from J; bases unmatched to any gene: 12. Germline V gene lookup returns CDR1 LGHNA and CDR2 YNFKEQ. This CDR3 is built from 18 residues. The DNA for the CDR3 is TGTGCCAGCAGCCCACGATTACTAGCGGGGGGAGGAGCAGATACGCAGTATTTT. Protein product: CASSPRLLAGGGADTQYF.